Presented here are 11 T cell receptor beta chains from one specimen sequenced in a study of PD-L1 blockade in urothelial cancer. The time point here: pretreatment peripheral blood. Some clones are missing from TCRdb's copy, which holds only in-frame ones; the method was immunoSEQ multiplex PCR. Of 45,000 or so clones listed, approximately 85% are singletons. This material consisted of PBMCs, taken around atezolizumab (anti-PD-L1) treatment. The receptors shown here come from a man aged 50-60 years with urothelial cancer.

V usage is TRBV18 and J usage is TRBJ2-7; D is possibly TRBD2 (6 bases). This CDR3 has 15 residues. Germline V gene lookup returns CDR1 KGHSH and CDR2 LQKENI. The V end lost 0 bases, the J end lost 0 bases, and 9 bases lay between the germline ends. The DNA of the CDR3 is TGTGCCAGCTCACCACCCGGGACTGGCTCCTACGAGCAGTACTTC. It encodes CASSPPGTGSYEQYF.

Only a few counts were recorded for this clone. V is TRBV5-6 and J is TRBJ2-3, with 11 bases that match TRBD1. Trimming at V came to 1 base and at J to 8 bases, leaving 9 bases not matched to a gene. This CDR3 has 16 amino acids. Germline CDR1 SGHDT, CDR2 YYEEEE. CDR3: CASSLFGTGGGITQYF. CDR3 bases: TGTGCCAGCAGCTTGTTTGGGACAGGGGGGGGCATTACGCAGTATTTT.

The rearrangement links TRBV18 to TRBJ2-7; 9 nucleotides match TRBD1. The CDR3 runs 15 residues. The trim removed 6 bases at V and 6 bases at J, leaving 12 bases unmatched. Germline CDR1 is KGHSH and CDR2 is LQKENI. DNA of the CDR3: TGTGCCAGCTCGGTGACAGGGGGTTCTATGGCCGAGCAGTACGTC. Amino acid sequence: CASSVTGGSMAEQYV.

The gene calls are TRBV7-9 and TRBJ1-4; TRBD1 agrees at 10 bases. This CDR3 comprises 17 residues. Losses at the gene ends were 5 bases for V and 6 bases for J; bases not matched to a gene: 12. In germline, CDR1 is SEHNR, CDR2 FQNEAQ (reference sequence). This CDR3 is CASSPLPGGTGDEKLFF. The CDR3 nucleotides read TGTGCCAGCAGCCCATTACCTGGGGGGACAGGGGATGAAAAACTGTTTTTT. Based on the CDR3 plus reference TRBV7-9 and TRBJ1-4, the full variable domain is DTGVSQNPRHKITKRGQNVTFRCDPISEHNRLYWYRQTLGQGPEFLTYFQNEAQLEKSRLLSDRFSAERPKGSFSTLEIQRTEQGDSAMYLCASSPLPGGTGDEKLFFGSGTQLSVL.

V and J are TRBV7-9 and TRBJ1-5, with D perhaps matching TRBD1 (5 bases). Germline V gene lookup returns CDR1 SEHNR and CDR2 FQNEAQ (reference sequence). This CDR3 comprises 14 residues. V was cut by 4 bases and J by 4 bases, with 11 bases left in between. CDR3: CASSYLTENQPQHF. The CDR3 DNA is TGTGCCAGCAGCTACTTGACAGAAAATCAGCCCCAGCATTTT. The entire variable domain, with the rest obtained from reference TRBV7-9 and TRBJ1-5, is as follows: DTGVSQNPRHKITKRGQNVTFRCDPISEHNRLYWYRQTLGQGPEFLTYFQNEAQLEKSRLLSDRFSAERPKGSFSTLEIQRTEQGDSAMYLCASSYLTENQPQHFGDGTRLSIL.

The chain recombines TRBV9 with TRBJ1-3, with D uncertain. The CDR3 length is 13 residues. With 4 bases removed from V and 8 bases from J, the gap between germline ends came to 13 bases. CDR1 is SGDLS and CDR2 is YYNGEE in the germline V gene. The CDR3 region is CASSKEGGYTIYF. CDR3 sequence (DNA): TGTGCCAGCAGCAAGGAGGGTGGCTACACCATATATTTT.

The CDR3 region is CASSSDRVETQYF. The CDR3 coding sequence is TGTGCCAGCTCATCAGACAGGGTAGAGACCCAGTACTTC. The chain is built from TRBV18 and TRBJ2-5; TRBD1 matches at 7 bases. This CDR3 comprises 13 residues. CDR1 is KGHSH and CDR2 is LQKENI in the germline V gene. The V segment lost 5 bases and the J segment 4 bases; nucleotides outside the gene matches: 4.

The rearrangement joins TRBV27 to TRBJ1-1; weak D call: TRBD1 (5 bases). The CDR3 runs 15 residues. Trimming took off 8 bases at V and 0 bases at J, with 16 bases between the two ends. Germline V gene sequence: CDR1 MNHEY, CDR2 SMNVEV (reference sequence). CDR3 region: CASQRVGGMNTEAFF. The DNA of the CDR3 is TGTGCCAGCCAACGGGTCGGGGGAATGAACACTGAAGCTTTCTTT.

This rearrangement joins TRBV2 to TRBJ1-6; possible D gene TRBD1, 6 bases. Germline V gives CDR1 SNHLY, CDR2 FYNNEI. V lost 3 bases and J lost 14, with 14 bases in between. The CDR3 contains 13 residues. As DNA, the CDR3 is TGTGCCAGCAGTGACATCCGGGACAAGGCCCTCCACTTT. It codes for CASSDIRDKALHF.

This chain uses TRBV23-1 with TRBJ2-4; 10 nucleotides agree with TRBD1. TRBV23-1 is classed as an ORF, of uncertain function. J was trimmed by 8 bases and V by 4 bases; bases with no gene match: 14. This CDR3 is 17 amino acids long. The CDR3: CASSLRDRGAARDIQYF. In DNA form, the CDR3 reads TGCGCCAGCAGTCTCCGGGACAGGGGAGCTGCAAGGGACATTCAGTACTTC.

The count of this clone is one. With a far larger clone one base away, a read error is the likely cause. The chain is built from TRBV2 and TRBJ1-1; tentative D call: TRBD1 (5 bases). V lost 4 bases and J 0 bases, leaving 6 bases between the germline ends. Germline V CDR1 and CDR2: SNHLY, FYNNEI. The CDR3 sequence is 13 residues long. CDR3 region: CASSGQMNTEAFF. For the CDR3, the DNA is TGTGCCAGCAGTGGACAGATGAACACTGAAGCTTTCTTT.